Listed below are T cell receptor beta chains from one sample, sequenced in a study of T cell responses to AZD1222 COVID-19 vaccine. Clones were read by immunoSEQ multiplex PCR, and TCRdb kept only the in-frame ones, dropping some. The sample records about 180,000 clones, approximately 91% being singletons. The sample consisted of peripheral blood, taken 28 days after the second AZD1222 dose. Receptors originate from an adult who received the AZD1222 COVID-19 vaccine. Each CDR3 is given with its conserved first and last residue. The D gene is left open where the match is weak. Size tells how often a clone was seen (once, few, many) or the class of an expanded clone, and some rows leave it out.

clone_size | d_call | j_call | v_call | cdr3_aa | cdr3_nt
- | - | TRBJ2-6 | TRBV7-9 | CASSIDRSPGANVLTF | TGTGCCAGCAGCATCGACAGGTCCCCTGGGGCCAACGTCCTGACTTTC
- | TRBD1 | TRBJ2-3 | TRBV11-1 | CASSRQGANTQYF | TGTGCCAGCAGCCGGCAGGGGGCAAATACGCAGTATTTT
- | - | TRBJ1-2 | TRBV5-1 | CASSLGQRSYGYTF | TGCGCCAGCAGCTTGGGACAGAGATCCTATGGCTACACCTTC
- | - | TRBJ1-5 | TRBV7-3 | CASSLNEFLSNQPQHF | TGTGCCAGCAGCTTAAATGAATTCCTTAGCAATCAGCCCCAGCATTTT
- | TRBD1 | TRBJ1-6 | TRBV7-9 | CASSSPGQNSPLHF | TGTGCCAGCAGCTCTCCGGGACAGAATTCACCCCTCCACTTT
- | - | TRBJ2-1 | TRBV28 | CASSNRLGRDSQEQFF | TGTGCCAGCAGTAATCGACTTGGTAGGGACTCCCAAGAGCAGTTCTTC
- | - | TRBJ1-4 | TRBV30 | CAWSPSRDSKLFF | TGTGCCTGGAGTCCATCCCGGGACTCAAAACTGTTTTTT
once | - | TRBJ2-1 | TRBV6-5 | CASSLQGWSYNEQFF | TGTGCCAGCAGCCTACAGGGTTGGTCCTACAATGAGCAGTTCTTC
- | - | TRBJ1-5 | TRBV7-3 | CASSPSHRKDQPQHF | TGTGCCAGCAGCCCCTCCCATCGGAAGGATCAGCCCCAGCATTTT
- | - | TRBJ2-2 | TRBV30 | CAWSVGHSNTGELFF | TGTGCCTGGAGTGTAGGACACTCGAACACCGGGGAGCTGTTTTTT
- | - | TRBJ1-1 | TRBV27 | CASSLSIGFAITEAFF | TGTGCCAGCAGTTTATCGATAGGGTTCGCGATCACTGAAGCTTTCTTT
- | - | TRBJ1-5 | TRBV7-9 | CASSLVGRGGNQPQHF | TGTGCCAGCAGCTTAGTGGGCAGGGGTGGGAATCAGCCCCAGCATTTT
- | - | TRBJ1-2 | TRBV27 | CASSLEGRGGYTF | TGTGCCAGCAGTTTAGAGGGGAGAGGGGGCTACACCTTC